This is a list of T cell receptor beta chains from one sample in a study of blood T cell repertoires in COVID-19. The data were produced by immunoSEQ multiplex PCR, yet TCRdb's version contains in-frame clones alone and is incomplete. The sample lists about 150,000 clones; around 89% were seen once. Sequenced: peripheral blood. All receptors derive from a young man with COVID-19, enrolled during active disease. Each CDR3 is given with its conserved first and last residue. D genes are given only for firm matches. Some rows have no size entry. The others give once, few or many, or a class for an expanded clone.

clone size,V gene,D gene,J gene,CDR3 DNA,CDR3 protein
once,TRBV2,.,TRBJ1-3,TGTGCCAGCAGTGATGGAGGAGGGATGTACACCATATATTTT,CASSDGGGMYTIYF
.,TRBV28,TRBD2,TRBJ2-7,TGTGCCAGCAAGGGGGGACGGGGACTAGCGGGAGGAAGGACCTACGAGCAGTACTTC,CASKGGRGLAGGRTYEQYF
.,TRBV30,.,TRBJ1-5,TGTGCCTGGAGTGTTCGGTTTGACAGTCCAGAGCCCCAGCATTTT,CAWSVRFDSPEPQHF
.,TRBV28,.,TRBJ1-2,TGTGCCAGCAGCGCGGGGGCAGTCGCTGGCTACACCTTC,CASSAGAVAGYTF
.,TRBV30,TRBD1,TRBJ1-1,TGTGCCTGGAGTCACAAGGGGGCGAACACTGAAGCTTTCTTT,CAWSHKGANTEAFF
.,TRBV7-2,.,TRBJ1-2,TGTGCCAGCAGCTTAGATGGAGACTATGGCTACACCTTC,CASSLDGDYGYTF
.,TRBV28,TRBD1,TRBJ2-7,TGTGCCAGCAGAGTACCGGGACAGACGGGGGAGCAGTACTTC,CASRVPGQTGEQYF
.,TRBV9,.,TRBJ1-6,TGTGCCAGCAGCCCTGCAGCCCCGGGATCACCCCTCCACTTT,CASSPAAPGSPLHF
.,TRBV7-2,.,TRBJ2-7,TGTGCCAGCAGCTTAGCGTCTAGGACCTACGAGCAGTACTTC,CASSLASRTYEQYF
.,TRBV15,.,TRBJ2-1,TGTGCCACCAGCAGAGATAGGGGGGGTAGCCAGTTCTTC,CATSRDRGGSQFF
.,TRBV7-2,.,TRBJ1-2,TGTGCCAGTACATACGAGGGAGAACATGGCTATGGCTACACCTTC,CASTYEGEHGYGYTF
.,TRBV19,.,TRBJ1-4,TGTGCCAGTAGCACCTCCCGGGGAGGAGTAAAACTGCTTTTT,CASSTSRGGVKLLF
once,TRBV27,.,TRBJ2-1,TGTGCCAGCAGTCCCGGGGGACAGTTAAGAAATGAGCAGTTCTTC,CASSPGGQLRNEQFF
.,TRBV6-2/TRBV6-3,TRBD2,TRBJ2-7,TGTGCCAGCAGTTACGCGGGAGCTCACGAGCAGTACTTC,CASSYAGAHEQYF
once,TRBV4-1,TRBD1,TRBJ2-1,TGCGCCAGCAGCCAAGGTACCCGGGACAGATACAATGAGCAGTTCTTC,CASSQGTRDRYNEQFF
.,TRBV7-8,.,TRBJ2-7,TGTGCCAGCAGCTTAAGGGGGGGTTACGAGCAGTACTTC,CASSLRGGYEQYF
.,TRBV6-1,TRBD1,TRBJ2-3,TGTGCCAGCAGTGAAGGGGTCAGGGGGCGCACAGATACGCAGTATTTT,CASSEGVRGRTDTQYF
.,TRBV5-5,TRBD2,TRBJ2-2,TGTGCCAGCAGCTTGTCGGGAGGGAACACCGGGGAGCTGTTTTTT,CASSLSGGNTGELFF
once,TRBV3-1/TRBV3-2,.,TRBJ1-3,TGTGCCAGCAGCCAAGCAGGGGAAGGAAACACCATATATTTT,CASSQAGEGNTIYF
.,TRBV9,TRBD1,TRBJ1-2,TGTGCCAGCAAAGGGGGACAGGGGAATGGCTACACCTTC,CASKGGQGNGYTF
many,TRBV19,TRBD2,TRBJ2-1,TGTGCCAGTAGTATAGGGGTAGGCGGGAGCCCCTACAATGAGCAGTTCTTC,CASSIGVGGSPYNEQFF
.,TRBV5-1,TRBD2,TRBJ2-3,TGCGCCAGCAGCCTCGGGACTAGCGGTTTTACAGATACGCAGTATTTT,CASSLGTSGFTDTQYF
.,TRBV11-2,TRBD1,TRBJ1-2,TGTGCCAGCAGCTTGGGACAGGGGGCTTATGGCTACACCTTC,CASSLGQGAYGYTF
.,TRBV28,TRBD1,TRBJ1-6,TGTGCCAGCAGTTTATTAGGACAGGGCCTTAATTCACCCCTCCACTTT,CASSLLGQGLNSPLHF
once,TRBV7-8,TRBD1,TRBJ1-5,TGTGCCAGCACCGTTGGGACAGGGAGGTATCATCAGCCCCAGCATTTT,CASTVGTGRYHQPQHF
.,TRBV28,TRBD1,TRBJ1-4,TGTGCCAGCAGTTCTACTCGGGAGGGGGCGAGCAAACTGCTTTTT,CASSSTREGASKLLF
.,TRBV6-1,TRBD1,TRBJ1-2,TGTGCCAGCAGTGATACAGGGGGGACCAACTATGGCTACACCTTC,CASSDTGGTNYGYTF
.,TRBV27,TRBD2,TRBJ2-7,TGTGCCAGCAGTCCAAAAAAGCGGGACTACTCCTACGAGCAGTACTTC,CASSPKKRDYSYEQYF
few,TRBV6-2/TRBV6-3,.,TRBJ1-1,TGTGCCAGCAGTTACCGCAGGGGATTTGAAGCTTTCTTT,CASSYRRGFEAFF
.,TRBV6-6,.,TRBJ1-3,TGTGCCAGCAGAGAGGGAGGAAGCCCTGGAAACACCATATATTTT,CASREGGSPGNTIYF
many,TRBV5-4,TRBD1,TRBJ2-7,TGTGCCAGCAGCTTTCCGGGACAGGGGCTCTACGAGCAGTACTTC,CASSFPGQGLYEQYF
.,TRBV7-9,TRBD1,TRBJ2-1,TGTGCCAGCAGCTCCCGAATGAGCAGGGGGTTAAGCTCCTACAATGAGCAGTTCTTC,CASSSRMSRGLSSYNEQFF
.,TRBV28,.,TRBJ1-5,TGTGCCAGCAGTAAAGATTCCAGGTGGGATCAGCCCCAGCATTTT,CASSKDSRWDQPQHF
.,TRBV11-2,TRBD2,TRBJ2-7,TGTGCCAGCAGCCCTAGGTATGCGGGAGACTACGAGCAGTACTTC,CASSPRYAGDYEQYF
.,TRBV15,TRBD2,TRBJ2-1,TGTGCCACCAGCAGCGCGGGAGAAAGGAATGAGCAGTTCTTC,CATSSAGERNEQFF
.,TRBV6-5,TRBD1,TRBJ2-2,TGTGCCAGCAGTTACTCTCCAGGGGGCACCGGGGAGCTGTTTTTT,CASSYSPGGTGELFF
.,TRBV3-1/TRBV3-2,TRBD2,TRBJ2-1,TGTGCCAGCAGCCAAGGGGCGGGAGGGCCTTACCACTATGAGCAGTTCTTC,CASSQGAGGPYHYEQFF
.,TRBV30,.,TRBJ1-1,TGTGCCTGGAGTGTATTCGTAGGGGAGAACACTGAAGCTTTCTTT,CAWSVFVGENTEAFF
.,TRBV19,.,TRBJ1-1,TGTGCCAGTAGCTTCCGGGGTCTTGCTGAAGCTTTCTTT,CASSFRGLAEAFF
.,TRBV5-1,.,TRBJ2-3,TGCGCCAGCAGCATATTCCCTGGCACAGATACGCAGTATTTT,CASSIFPGTDTQYF
.,TRBV7-7,.,TRBJ2-5,TGTGCTAGCACGAGAATTAGCAGCCAAGAGACCCAGTACTTC,CASTRISSQETQYF